The 26 T cell receptor beta chains in this list originate from one sample, sequenced in a study of regulatory T cells in long-lasting Graves disease. Time point meaning: newly diagnosed GD, antithyroid drugs for less than 3 months. The TCR library used RNA extracted from PBMCs. According to the study, TCR beta libraries were built with iRepertoire HTBI primers and CDR3-region Arm-PCR. TCRdb re-called the multiplex PCR reads through MiXCR, storing one row per CDR3 protein. The repertoire holds around 250,000 distinct CDR3 sequences, with around 18% as singletons. These data were also reused for a study on T cells in Graves' hyperthyroidism and ophthalmopathy.

Sequences were derived from peripheral blood mononuclear cells (PBMCs), sampled at new diagnosis, from a patient treated with antithyroid drugs. The receptors shown here come from a woman in her 30s with Graves disease.

This clonotype appeared many times. The V and J genes are TRBV29-1 and TRBJ1-1, with 7 bases lining up with TRBD1. The germline CDR1 and CDR2 sequences are SQVTM and ANQGSEA. V lost 6 bases and J lost 2; bases outside the gene matches: 6. This CDR3 spans 13 amino acids. Written as DNA, the CDR3 is TGCAGCGTCCGCCGGGACAGAAACACTGAAGCTTTCTTT. Amino acids: CSVRRDRNTEAFF. The full variable domain, completed using reference TRBV29-1 and TRBJ1-1, is SAVISQKPSRDICQRGTSLTIQCQVDSQVTMMFWYRQQPGQSLTLIATANQGSEATYESGFVIDKFPISRPNLTFSTLTVSNMSPEDSSIYLCSVRRDRNTEAFFGQGTRLTVV.

This clonotype was seen at least ten times. V is TRBV6-5 and J is TRBJ1-6; D gene unclear. Between the trimmed V and J ends, which lost 3 bases and 11 bases, there was a span of 14 bases. The CDR3 is 14 residues long. Germline V gene lookup returns CDR1 MNHEY and CDR2 SVGAGI. CDR3 in amino acids: CASSYAIMSAPLHF. The CDR3 nucleotides read TGTGCCAGCAGTTATGCAATAATGAGTGCACCCCTCCACTTT.

Comments on this clonotype: It is likely a read error: a sequence one base away is far more abundant. The V gene is TRBV14, the J gene TRBJ2-7; no firm D call. CDR1 SGHDN and CDR2 FVKESK come from the germline V gene. V was pared by 0 bases and J by 3 bases, with 3 bases between. The CDR3 is 12 amino acids. The CDR3 loop reads CASSQDYYEQYF. CDR3 sequence (DNA): TGTGCCAGCAGCCAAGATTACTACGAGCAGTACTTC.

This clonotype was observed many times. An end of the junction differs from the germline gene, which may be a read error. This sequence joins TRBV11-3 and TRBJ1-3; 7 bases agree with TRBD1. Germline CDR1 is SGHNT and CDR2 is YENEEA. This CDR3 is built from 14 residues. The CDR3 loop is CASSPGTAGNTIYF. CDR3 nucleotide sequence: TGCGCCAGCAGCCCGGGGACAGCTGGAAACACCATATATTTT. Drawing the rest from reference TRBV11-3 and TRBJ1-3, the complete variable domain is EAGVVQSPRYKIIEKKQPVAFWCNPISGHNTLYWYLQNLGQGPELLIRYENEEAVDDSQLPKDRFSAERLKGVDSTLKIQPAELGDSAVYLCASSPGTAGNTIYFGEGSWLTVV.

This clonotype has a count of ten or more. This chain links TRBV5-1 with TRBJ1-4; no firm D call. The CDR3 sequence is 12 residues long. V was pared by 4 bases and J by 13 bases, with 14 bases between. CDR1 and CDR2 (germline): SGHRS, YFSETQ. The CDR3 coding sequence is TGCGCCAGCAGCCATCCACCGGGAGCACTGTTTTTT. It specifies CASSHPPGALFF. Looking up the rest from reference TRBV5-1 and TRBJ1-4 gives the full variable domain: KAGVTQTPRYLIKTRGQQVTLSCSPISGHRSVSWYQQTPGQGLQFLFEYFSETQRNKGNFPGRFSGRQFSNSRSEMNVSTLELGDSALYLCASSHPPGALFFGSGTQLSVL.

In this sample, this clonotype turned up a few times. The V and J genes are TRBV12-5 and TRBJ1-4, with a tentative D call TRBD1 (6 bases). Trimming removed 0 bases from V and 7 bases from J, with 15 bases in between. Germline lookup yields CDR1 LGHNT and CDR2 FRNRAP. CDR3 length: 16 residues. CDR3 loop: CASGLVLGTPSEKLFF. Here the CDR3 DNA reads TGTGCTAGTGGTTTGGTATTAGGGACACCATCTGAAAAACTGTTTTTT. Variable domain in full (rest from reference TRBV12-5 and TRBJ1-4): DARVTQTPRHKVTEMGQEVTMRCQPILGHNTVFWYRQTMMQGLELLAYFRNRAPLDDSGMPKDRFSAEMPDATLATLKIQPSEPRDSAVYFCASGLVLGTPSEKLFFGSGTQLSVL.

V usage is TRBV20-1 and J usage is TRBJ2-7, with 8 positions matching TRBD1. V shed 5 bases, J shed 5 bases, and the junction held 5 bases outside the gene matches. Germline V lookup: CDR1 DFQATT, CDR2 SNEGSKA (reference sequence). This CDR3 has 12 residues. This chain's CDR3 is CSARTGYNEQYF. The CDR3 coding sequence is TGCAGTGCTCGGACAGGGTACAACGAGCAGTACTTC.

There are many counts of this clonotype. The genes are TRBV5-1 and TRBJ2-3; TRBD2 matches 9 bases. V dropped 4 bases and J dropped 3; count of bases not matched to a gene: 6. The CDR3 contains 15 residues. Looked up from germline, CDR1 is SGHRS and CDR2 is YFSETQ. The CDR3: CASSPPGLATDTQYF. In nucleotides, the CDR3 is TGCGCCAGCAGCCCACCGGGACTAGCAACAGATACGCAGTATTTT.

In its sample, this clonotype was seen many times. This chain joins TRBV6-4 and TRBJ2-3; D gene uncertain. Trimming removed 0 bases at V and 4 bases at J, with 14 bases between. The length of the CDR3 is 16 residues. Germline assignment: CDR1 MRHNA and CDR2 SNTAGT. CDR3 in amino acids: CASSDSDSVGSDTQYF. CDR3 DNA sequence: TGTGCCAGCAGTGACTCCGACTCAGTTGGGTCAGATACGCAGTATTTT.

For this clonotype: A read error may explain this, as a much larger clone is one base away. The V gene is TRBV29-1, the J gene TRBJ1-5; D is possibly TRBD1 (5 bases). Germline-derived CDR1 and CDR2 are SQVTM and ANQGSEA. The CDR3 covers 13 residues. CDR3 protein: CSVAGRANQTQHF. CDR3 DNA sequence: TGCAGCGTTGCTGGCAGGGCCAATCAGACCCAGCATTTT.

This clonotype was observed at least ten times. The V call is TRBV2, the J call TRBJ1-5; weak D call: TRBD1 (5 bases). Germline V gene sequence: CDR1 SNHLY, CDR2 FYNNEI. The CDR3 runs 15 residues. Trimming pared 4 bases from V and 4 bases from J, leaving 14 bases between. In DNA form, the CDR3 reads TGTGCCAGCAGTGTCTCCAGGGTAGGGAATCAGCCCCAGCATTTT. It yields the protein CASSVSRVGNQPQHF.

This clonotype was detected only a few times. A junction end diverges from the germline sequence, so it may reflect a read error. V and J are TRBV7-6 and TRBJ2-1; D unresolved. The germline gives CDR1 SGHVS, CDR2 FNYEAQ. This CDR3 has 17 residues. For the CDR3, the DNA is TGTGCCAGCAGCCCGCTGTATGGGTTAAATAAAGAAAATGGGCAGTTCTTC. Translation gives CASSPLYGLNKENGQFF.

This clonotype has ten or more counts. The gene calls are TRBV29-1 and TRBJ1-5; D is possibly TRBD1 (6 bases). The CDR3 has 15 residues. Looked up from germline, CDR1 is SQVTM and CDR2 is ANQGSEA. V was pared by 6 bases and J by 4 bases, with 19 bases between. CDR3 sequence reads: CSVVETGLENQPQHF. The CDR3, as DNA: TGCAGCGTAGTAGAGACAGGCCTGGAAAATCAGCCCCAGCATTTT.

This clonotype was seen many times. The chain couples TRBV15 to TRBJ1-1; no definite D call. Trimming took off 4 bases at V and 3 bases at J, with 6 bases between the two ends. Germline-derived CDR1 and CDR2 are LNHNV and YYDKDF (reference sequence). The CDR3 covers 12 residues. This chain's CDR3 is CATSKGYTEAFF. CDR3 bases: TGTGCCACCAGCAAGGGATACACTGAAGCTTTCTTT.

This clonotype was recorded many times. The chain combines TRBV5-6 with TRBJ1-2; 8 bases are a match to TRBD1. CDR1 is SGHDT and CDR2 is YYEEEE in the germline V gene. This CDR3 region has 17 residues. V trimming: 1 base; J trimming: 7 bases; junction bases outside the gene matches: 15. The CDR3 DNA follows: TGTGCCAGCAGCTTGAAACCCGATCAGGGGGCGAGCGTTGGCTACACCTTC. Its protein is CASSLKPDQGASVGYTF.

This clonotype was recorded only once. The genes are TRBV19 and TRBJ2-1; possibly TRBD2 for D (7 bases). Germline V gives CDR1 LNHDA, CDR2 SQIVND (reference sequence). The CDR3 runs 15 residues. V dropped 8 bases and J dropped 8 bases, with 22 bases sitting between them. CDR3 loop: CASAGEGGALHEQFF. For the CDR3, the DNA is TGTGCCAGTGCGGGGGAGGGGGGGGCCTTACATGAGCAGTTCTTC.

This clonotype has a single count. V gene TRBV2 combines with J gene TRBJ2-1; D possibly uses TRBD1 or TRBD2 (6 bases each). V lost 6 bases, J lost 9 bases, and 18 bases lay in between. CDR1 and CDR2 (germline): SNHLY, FYNNEI. This CDR3 has 14 residues. Written as DNA, the CDR3 is TGTGCCAGCAGGGGGGACTTCTTAGGGGGTGAGCAGTTCTTC. This translates into CASRGDFLGGEQFF.

This clonotype was recorded at least ten times. The genes are TRBV20-1 and TRBJ1-4, with a tentative D call TRBD1 (5 bases). CDR1 DFQATT and CDR2 SNEGSKA come from the germline V gene (reference sequence). V lost 0 bases and J 5 bases, leaving 13 bases between the germline ends. This CDR3 comprises 15 residues. The CDR3: CSAREQGLTNEKLFF. The CDR3 region has the DNA TGCAGTGCTAGAGAGCAGGGACTGACGAATGAAAAACTGTTTTTT.

Concerning this clonotype itself: A much larger clone lies one base from this, so it may be a read error. The chain joins TRBV9 to TRBJ2-3; D is unresolved. The V end lost 4 bases, the J end lost 6 bases, and 18 bases lay between the germline ends. Germline V gene lookup returns CDR1 SGDLS and CDR2 YYNGEE. This CDR3 region has 15 residues. DNA for the CDR3: TGTGCCAGCAGCCCACAATGGCCTCCTGGGGATACGCAGTATTTT. It specifies CASSPQWPPGDTQYF.

This clonotype was recorded a few times. This sequence joins TRBV6-5 and TRBJ1-5, with D possibly being TRBD1 (6 bases). Trimming cost V 0 bases and J 3 bases, with 9 bases left between them. The CDR3 runs 15 residues. Germline V gene data show CDR1 as MNHEY and CDR2 as SVGAGI. The CDR3 nucleotides read TGTGCCAGCAGTTACTCAAGGGGGAACAATCAGCCCCAGCATTTT. This gives the protein CASSYSRGNNQPQHF.

This clonotype was seen at least ten times. The V and J genes are TRBV7-9 and TRBJ1-6; D gene ambiguous. This CDR3 contains 14 residues. Germline lookup yields CDR1 SEHNR and CDR2 FQNEAQ (reference sequence). Trimming shortened V by 5 bases and J by 1 base, and 6 bases separated the two germline ends. The CDR3 DNA follows: TGTGCCAGCAGCCCACAGTCCTATAATTCACCCCTCCACTTT. Translating it yields CASSPQSYNSPLHF.

This clonotype was counted at least ten times. The chain is built from TRBV9 and TRBJ2-3; 11 bases match TRBD2. Trimming removed 0 bases from V and 1 base from J; junction bases left unmatched: 4. This CDR3 comprises 17 residues. Germline CDR1 and CDR2: SGDLS and YYNGEE. CDR3 coding DNA: TGTGCCAGCAGCGTAGCCCCGACTAGCGGGGGCACAGATACGCAGTATTTT. Protein sequence: CASSVAPTSGGTDTQYF.

This clonotype was counted at least ten times. This chain links TRBV6-1 with TRBJ1-2; the D is unclear. Trimming took 0 bases from V and 2 from J, leaving 7 bases between them. CDR1 and CDR2 (germline): MNHNS, SASEGT. This CDR3 has 14 residues. The CDR3 region has the DNA TGTGCCAGCAGTGAAGCTTGGGAAAACTATGGCTACACCTTC. It is translated as CASSEAWENYGYTF.

This clonotype has ten or more counts. A junction end diverges from the germline sequence, so it may reflect a read error. The chain carries TRBV6-5 and TRBJ1-2; D is ambiguous. Per germline, CDR1 MNHEY and CDR2 SVGAGI. The CDR3 totals 14 residues. In nucleotides, the CDR3 is TGTGCCAGCAGTTACCCGCAGACTAAATATGGCTACACCTTC. It encodes CASSYPQTKYGYTF.

This clonotype was detected ten times or more. The V call is TRBV6-1, the J call TRBJ1-2; TRBD1 is a possible D gene (6 bases). CDR1 MNHNS and CDR2 SASEGT come from the germline V gene. Trimming left V 10 bases short and J 7 bases short, with 22 bases between. This CDR3 comprises 14 residues. The CDR3 DNA reads TGTGCCACCAGGACGGACCGGGGGCCCAGTGGCTACACCTTC. Translating gives CATRTDRGPSGYTF.

This clonotype was recorded many times. The V and J genes are TRBV20-1 and TRBJ1-1, with a weak D call TRBD1 (5 bases). CDR3 length: 14 amino acids. Trimming stripped 3 bases from V and 4 bases from J, with 15 bases between. Germline V lookup: CDR1 DFQATT, CDR2 SNEGSKA (reference sequence). The CDR3 loop is CSARSGRVSTEAFF. CDR3 DNA: TGCAGTGCTAGGAGTGGCAGGGTGAGCACTGAAGCTTTCTTT.